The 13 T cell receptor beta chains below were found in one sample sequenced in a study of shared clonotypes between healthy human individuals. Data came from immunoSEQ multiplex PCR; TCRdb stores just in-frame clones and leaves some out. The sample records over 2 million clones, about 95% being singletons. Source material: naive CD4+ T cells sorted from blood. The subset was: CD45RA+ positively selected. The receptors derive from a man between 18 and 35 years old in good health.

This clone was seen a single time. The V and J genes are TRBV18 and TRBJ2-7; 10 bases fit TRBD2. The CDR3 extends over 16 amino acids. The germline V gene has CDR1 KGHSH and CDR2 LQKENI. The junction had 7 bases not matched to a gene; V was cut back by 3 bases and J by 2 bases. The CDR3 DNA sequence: TGTGCCAGCTCACCGGGTCAGGGACTAGCGACCTACGAGCAGTACTTC. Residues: CASSPGQGLATYEQYF.

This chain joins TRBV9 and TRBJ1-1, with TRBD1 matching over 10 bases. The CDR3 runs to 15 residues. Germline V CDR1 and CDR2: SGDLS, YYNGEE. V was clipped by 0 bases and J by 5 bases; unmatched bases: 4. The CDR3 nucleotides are TGTGCCAGCAGCGTAGAGTGGACAGGGGGTACTGAAGCTTTCTTT. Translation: CASSVEWTGGTEAFF.

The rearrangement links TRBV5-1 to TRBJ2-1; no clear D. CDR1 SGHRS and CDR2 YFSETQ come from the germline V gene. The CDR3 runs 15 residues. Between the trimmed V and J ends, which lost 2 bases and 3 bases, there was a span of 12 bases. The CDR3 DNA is TGCGCCAGCAGCTTCCGGAGAGTGGGCTACAATGAGCAGTTCTTC. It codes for CASSFRRVGYNEQFF.

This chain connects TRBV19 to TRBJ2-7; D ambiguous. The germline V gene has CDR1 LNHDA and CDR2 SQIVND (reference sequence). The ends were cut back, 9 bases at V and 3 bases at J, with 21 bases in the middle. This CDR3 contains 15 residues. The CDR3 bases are TGTGCCAGCACCCGTAGAGCGCTGGACCACTACGAGCAGTACTTC. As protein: CASTRRALDHYEQYF.

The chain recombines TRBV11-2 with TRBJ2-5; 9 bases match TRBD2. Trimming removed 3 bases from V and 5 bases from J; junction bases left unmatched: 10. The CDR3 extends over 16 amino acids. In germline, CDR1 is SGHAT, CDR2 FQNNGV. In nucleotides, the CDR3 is TGTGCCAGCAGCTTCCGACTAGCGGCCTCGATGGAGACCCAGTACTTC. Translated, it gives CASSFRLAASMETQYF.

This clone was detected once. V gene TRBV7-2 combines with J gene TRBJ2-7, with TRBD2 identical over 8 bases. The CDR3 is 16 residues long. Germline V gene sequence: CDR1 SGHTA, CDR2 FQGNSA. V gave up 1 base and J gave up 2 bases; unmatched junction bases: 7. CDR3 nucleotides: TGTGCCAGCAGCTTAGGCCTGTCCGGGAGGGCCTACGAGCAGTACTTC. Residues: CASSLGLSGRAYEQYF.

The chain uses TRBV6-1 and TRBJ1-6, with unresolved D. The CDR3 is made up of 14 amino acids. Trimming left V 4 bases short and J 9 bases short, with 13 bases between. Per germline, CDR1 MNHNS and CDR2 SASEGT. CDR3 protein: CASSARKVGSPLHF. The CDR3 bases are TGTGCCAGCAGTGCCCGTAAGGTGGGTTCACCCCTCCACTTT.

CDR3 loop: CASSPPPGTPTYEQYF. CDR3 DNA sequence: TGTGCCAGCAGCCCCCCGCCGGGTACTCCTACCTACGAGCAGTACTTC. The chain has TRBV11-1 and TRBJ2-7, with D unclear. Germline V CDR1 and CDR2: SGHAT, FQDESV (reference sequence). Trimming left V 5 bases short and J 2 bases short, with 19 bases between. The CDR3 runs to 16 residues.

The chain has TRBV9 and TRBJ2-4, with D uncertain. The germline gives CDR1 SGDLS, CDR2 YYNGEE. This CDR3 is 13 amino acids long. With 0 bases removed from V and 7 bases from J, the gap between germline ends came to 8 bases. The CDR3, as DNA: TGTGCCAGCAGCGTAGACTTGGAGAACATTCAGTACTTC. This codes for CASSVDLENIQYF.

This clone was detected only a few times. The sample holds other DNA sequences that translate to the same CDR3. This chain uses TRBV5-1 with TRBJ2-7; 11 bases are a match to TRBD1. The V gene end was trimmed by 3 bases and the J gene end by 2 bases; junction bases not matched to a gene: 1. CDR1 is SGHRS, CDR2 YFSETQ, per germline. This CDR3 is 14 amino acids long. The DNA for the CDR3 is TGCGCCAGCAGCTCGGGACAGGGGGCCTACGAGCAGTACTTC. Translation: CASSSGQGAYEQYF.

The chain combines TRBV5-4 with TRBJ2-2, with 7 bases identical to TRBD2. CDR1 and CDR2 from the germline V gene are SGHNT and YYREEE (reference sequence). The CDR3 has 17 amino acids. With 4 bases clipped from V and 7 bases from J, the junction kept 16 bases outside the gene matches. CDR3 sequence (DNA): TGTGCCAGCAGCGCCGGGGGGAGCCTAGAATCGGTCGGGGAGCTGTTTTTT. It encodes CASSAGGSLESVGELFF.

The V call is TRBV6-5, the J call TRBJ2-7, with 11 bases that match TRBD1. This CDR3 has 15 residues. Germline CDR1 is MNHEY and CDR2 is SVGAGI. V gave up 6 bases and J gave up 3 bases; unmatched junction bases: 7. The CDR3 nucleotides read TGTGCCAGCAGGGACAGGGGGCGGGTTATCTACGAGCAGTACTTC. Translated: CASRDRGRVIYEQYF.

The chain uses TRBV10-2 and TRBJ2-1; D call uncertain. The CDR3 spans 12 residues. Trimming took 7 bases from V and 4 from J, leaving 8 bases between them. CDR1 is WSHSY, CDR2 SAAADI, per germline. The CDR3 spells CASTLGYNEQFF. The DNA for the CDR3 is TGCGCCAGCACGTTGGGTTACAATGAGCAGTTCTTC.